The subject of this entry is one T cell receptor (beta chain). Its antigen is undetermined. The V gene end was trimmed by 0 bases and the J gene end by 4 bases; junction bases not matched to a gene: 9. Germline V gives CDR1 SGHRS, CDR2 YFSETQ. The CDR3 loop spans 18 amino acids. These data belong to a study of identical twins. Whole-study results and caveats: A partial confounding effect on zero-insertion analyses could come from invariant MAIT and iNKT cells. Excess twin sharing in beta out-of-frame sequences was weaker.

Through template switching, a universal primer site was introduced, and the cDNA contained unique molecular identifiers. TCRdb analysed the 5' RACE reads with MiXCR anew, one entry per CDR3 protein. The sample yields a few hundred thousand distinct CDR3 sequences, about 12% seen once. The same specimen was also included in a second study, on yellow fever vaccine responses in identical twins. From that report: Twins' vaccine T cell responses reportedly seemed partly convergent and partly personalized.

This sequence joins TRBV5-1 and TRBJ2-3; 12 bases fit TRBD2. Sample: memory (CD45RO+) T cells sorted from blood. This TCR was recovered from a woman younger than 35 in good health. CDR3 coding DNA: TGCGCCAGCAGCTTGGGTGCTAGCGGGGGGGCCGTGGCAGATACGCAGTATTTT. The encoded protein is CASSLGASGGAVADTQYF.